Below are 2 T cell receptor beta chains sequenced from a single sample in a study of cytomegalovirus exposure and HLA in healthy donors. The assay was immunoSEQ multiplex PCR, and TCRdb's table has in-frame clones only and misses some. The sample records 200,000 or so clones, around nine tenths being singletons. Sequences were obtained from PBMCs. The receptors stem from a woman younger than 35 in good health and CMV-seronegative.

The rearrangement links TRBV28 to TRBJ1-5, with no clear D. Germline V gives CDR1 MDHEN, CDR2 SYDVKM. Trimming shortened V by 5 bases and J by 7 bases, and 9 bases separated the two germline ends. The CDR3 length is 12 residues. CDR3 DNA sequence: TGTGCCAGCAGTCCCACCAGGCAGCCCCAGCATTTT. It translates to CASSPTRQPQHF.

The chain couples TRBV11-2 to TRBJ2-5; D remains ambiguous. Germline-derived CDR1 and CDR2 are SGHAT and FQNNGV. The CDR3 has 11 residues. Trimming took off 4 bases at V and 5 bases at J, with 5 bases between the two ends. CDR3 nucleotides: TGTGCCAGCAGCTCCGGTGAGACCCAGTACTTC. Amino acid sequence: CASSSGETQYF.